The 4 T cell receptor beta chains below were found in one sample sequenced in a study of beta chain features in type 1 diabetes. All of the isolated RNA was reverse transcribed, so expressed TCRB transcripts were sequenced. TCRdb keeps only in-frame clones here, not all; method: immunoSEQ multiplex PCR. The sample has just over 600,000 clones, around 15% seen once; the top ten hold about 0.097%. The material sequenced was naive CD4+ T cells from blood. These receptors were collected from a man in his late teens or twenties in good health.

The chain joins TRBV19 to TRBJ2-2, with D maybe TRBD1 (5 bases). Between the trimmed V and J ends, which lost 5 bases and 1 base, there was a span of 11 bases. The length of the CDR3 is 15 residues. Germline V gene lookup returns CDR1 LNHDA and CDR2 SQIVND (reference sequence). The chain's CDR3 is CASSGSGLNTGELFF. Written as DNA, the CDR3 is TGTGCCAGTAGTGGGTCAGGGCTGAACACCGGGGAGCTGTTTTTT.

V gene TRBV18 combines with J gene TRBJ1-1; D is perhaps TRBD1 (5 bases). Per germline, CDR1 KGHSH and CDR2 LQKENI. Trimming removed 3 bases from V and 1 base from J, with 9 bases in between. This CDR3 comprises 14 residues. The CDR3 sequence: CASSPKGQNTEAFF. Here the CDR3 DNA reads TGTGCCAGCTCACCGAAAGGACAGAACACTGAAGCTTTCTTT.

V is TRBV18 and J is TRBJ2-5; tentatively, D is TRBD2 (5 bases). Trimming pared 3 bases from V and 7 bases from J, leaving 6 bases between. Per germline, CDR1 KGHSH and CDR2 LQKENI. The CDR3 is made up of 11 amino acids. CDR3 sequence (DNA): TGTGCCAGCTCACCCGCGGGGACCCAGTACTTC. Amino acids: CASSPAGTQYF.

In its sample, this clone was seen a few times. J is TRBJ2-7 and V is TRBV7-2; TRBD1 or TRBD2 may be the D gene (5 bases each). Trimming left V 1 base short and J 2 bases short, with 9 bases between. This CDR3 spans 14 amino acids. From germline, CDR1 is SGHTA and CDR2 FQGNSA. This chain's CDR3 is CASSLGGTPYEQYF. The CDR3 DNA reads TGTGCCAGCAGCTTAGGGGGGACCCCCTACGAGCAGTACTTC.